This T cell receptor (beta chain) is from a study of T cell repertoires in cytomegalovirus infection. Turning to the study itself: An indication of both CMV infection and matching HLA type came from public TCR beta signatures.

This CDR3 region has 12 residues. Trimming shortened V by 3 bases and J by 8 bases, and 10 bases separated the two germline ends. This clonotype was detected only a few times. Its antigen is undetermined. TCRdb fed the reads into MiXCR, producing one record per CDR3 protein. The sample gives roughly 700,000 distinct CDR3 sequences, roughly a third of which show up once; around a sixth is in the top ten. The receptor was isolated from a human donor in good health (CMV status not recorded). Some clones in this sample may be carry-over from other donors' samples. The starting material was cultured PBMCs, obtained from culture after CMV antigen stimulation. The rearrangement uses TRBV12-3 or TRBV12-4 and TRBJ1-2; unclear D gene. Written as DNA, the CDR3 is TGTGCCAGCAGTTTTCTAACGGAAGGCTACACCTTC. Amino acids: CASSFLTEGYTF.